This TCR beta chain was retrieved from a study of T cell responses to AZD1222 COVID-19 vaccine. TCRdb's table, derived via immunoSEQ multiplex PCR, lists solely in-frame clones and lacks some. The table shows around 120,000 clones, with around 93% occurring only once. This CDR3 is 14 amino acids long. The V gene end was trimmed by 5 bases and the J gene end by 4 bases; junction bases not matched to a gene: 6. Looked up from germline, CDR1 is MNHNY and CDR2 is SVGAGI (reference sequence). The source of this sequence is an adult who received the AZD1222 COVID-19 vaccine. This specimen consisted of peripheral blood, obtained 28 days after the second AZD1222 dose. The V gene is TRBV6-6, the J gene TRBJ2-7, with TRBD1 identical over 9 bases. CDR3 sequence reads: CASSTGQGGYEQYF. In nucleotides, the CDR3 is TGTGCCAGCAGTACGGGACAGGGAGGTTACGAGCAGTACTTC.